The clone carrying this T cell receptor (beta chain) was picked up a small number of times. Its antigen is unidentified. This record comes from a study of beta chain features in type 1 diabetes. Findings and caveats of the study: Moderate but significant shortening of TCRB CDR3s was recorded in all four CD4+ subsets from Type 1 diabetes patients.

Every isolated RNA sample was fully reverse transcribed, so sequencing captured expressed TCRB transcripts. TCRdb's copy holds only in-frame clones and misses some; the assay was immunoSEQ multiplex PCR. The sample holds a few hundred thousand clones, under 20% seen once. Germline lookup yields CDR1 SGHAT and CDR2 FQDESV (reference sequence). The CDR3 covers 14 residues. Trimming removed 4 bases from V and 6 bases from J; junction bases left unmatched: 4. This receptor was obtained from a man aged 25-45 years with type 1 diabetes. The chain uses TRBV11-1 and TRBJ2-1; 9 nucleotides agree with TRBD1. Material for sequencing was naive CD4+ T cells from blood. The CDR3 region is CASSSLTGGNEQFF. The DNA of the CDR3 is TGTGCCAGCAGCTCACTGACAGGGGGCAATGAGCAGTTCTTC.